This T cell receptor (beta chain) was identified during a study of a mutant IDH1 vaccine in newly diagnosed glioma. A note on this clone: Its matching antigen is unknown.

Only in-frame clones appear in the TCRdb table, and some are missing; sequencing was by immunoSEQ multiplex PCR. Among tens of thousands of clones listed, 65% to 75% were seen once. Time point of the sample: week 35, safety follow-up. The investigators gave 300 ug of mutant IDH1 20-mer peptide in each vaccine dose, together with topical imiquimod. CDR3 length: 15 residues. CDR1 is SEHNR and CDR2 is FQNEAQ in the germline V gene (reference sequence). V lost 4 bases to trimming and J lost 2 bases, with 15 bases between them. Source: PBMCs, taken from a glioma patient whose treatment included an IDH1 peptide vaccine. The chain is built from TRBV7-9 and TRBJ2-7; possibly TRBD2 for D (5 bases). The receptor was derived from a man aged 50-59 years with glioma. The CDR3 reads CASSSSFGSPYEQYF. The DNA of the CDR3 is TGTGCCAGCAGCTCGTCTTTTGGGAGCCCCTACGAGCAGTACTTC.